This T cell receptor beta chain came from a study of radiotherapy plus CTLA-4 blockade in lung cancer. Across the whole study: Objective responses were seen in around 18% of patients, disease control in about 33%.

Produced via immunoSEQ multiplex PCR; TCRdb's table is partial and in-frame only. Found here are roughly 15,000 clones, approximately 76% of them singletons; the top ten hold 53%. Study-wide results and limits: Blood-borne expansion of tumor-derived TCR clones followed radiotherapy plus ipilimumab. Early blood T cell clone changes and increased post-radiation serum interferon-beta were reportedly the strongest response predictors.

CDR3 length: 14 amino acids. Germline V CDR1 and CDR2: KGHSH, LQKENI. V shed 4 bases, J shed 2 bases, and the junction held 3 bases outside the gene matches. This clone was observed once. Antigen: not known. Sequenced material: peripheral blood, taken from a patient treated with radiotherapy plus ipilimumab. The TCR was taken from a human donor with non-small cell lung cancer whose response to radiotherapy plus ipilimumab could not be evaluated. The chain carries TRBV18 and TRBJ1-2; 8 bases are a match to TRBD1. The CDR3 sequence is CASSLYRGNYGYTF. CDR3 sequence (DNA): TGTGCCAGCTCACTTTACAGGGGGAACTATGGCTACACCTTC.